The entry below describes one T cell receptor (beta chain). Its antigen remains unidentified. This entry comes from a study of cytomegalovirus exposure and HLA in healthy donors. General study findings and limits: Sequencing likely caused a cluster of highly shared sequence variants. Indistinguishable V segments, including TRBV6-2 and TRBV6-3, were excluded. There were some public TCRs occurring in many donors, but most TCR sequences were rare.

The PCR was carried out with 60 Vbeta primers and 13 Jbeta primers. Libraries were prepared by immunoSEQ multiplex PCR; TCRdb keeps only in-frame clonotypes and omits some of them. The data contain 55,000 or so clones, around 70% of them singletons. The ends were cut back, 6 bases at V and 6 bases at J, with 12 bases in the middle. The CDR3 length is 13 residues. The germline gives CDR1 MDHEN, CDR2 SYDVKM. The receptor comes from a man aged 18 to 29 in good health and CMV-seronegative. Sequencing used PBMCs. This chain links TRBV28 with TRBJ1-3, with D maybe TRBD1 (5 bases). The CDR3 sequence: CASRLGGVNTIYF. CDR3 bases: TGTGCCAGCAGGCTTGGGGGGGTAAACACCATATATTTT.